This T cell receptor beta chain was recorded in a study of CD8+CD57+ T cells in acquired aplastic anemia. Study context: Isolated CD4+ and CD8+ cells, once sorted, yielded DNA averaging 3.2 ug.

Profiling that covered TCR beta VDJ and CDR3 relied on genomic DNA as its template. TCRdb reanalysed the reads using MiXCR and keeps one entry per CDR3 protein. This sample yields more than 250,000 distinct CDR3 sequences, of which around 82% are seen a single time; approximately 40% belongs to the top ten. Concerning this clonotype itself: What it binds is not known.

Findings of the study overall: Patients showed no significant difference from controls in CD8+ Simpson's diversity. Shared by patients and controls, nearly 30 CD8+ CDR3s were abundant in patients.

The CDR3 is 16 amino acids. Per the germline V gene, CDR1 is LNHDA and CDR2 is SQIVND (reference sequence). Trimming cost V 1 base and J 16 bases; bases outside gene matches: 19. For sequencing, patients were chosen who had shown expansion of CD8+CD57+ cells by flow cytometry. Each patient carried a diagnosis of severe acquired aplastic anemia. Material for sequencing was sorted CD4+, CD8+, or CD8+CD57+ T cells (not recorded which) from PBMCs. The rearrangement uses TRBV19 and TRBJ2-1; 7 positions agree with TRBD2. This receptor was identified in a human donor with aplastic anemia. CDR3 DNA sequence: TGTGCCAGTAGTATAGCTAGCGGAGCCGGCCATGATCAGCTCTTCTTC. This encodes CASSIASGAGHDQLFF. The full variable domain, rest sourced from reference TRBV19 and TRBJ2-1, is DGGITQSPKYLFRKEGQNVTLSCEQNLNHDAMYWYRQDPGQGLRLIYYSQIVNDFQKGDIAEGYSVSREKKESFPLTVTSAQKNPTAFYLCASSIASGAGHDQLFFGPGTRLTVL.